The 23 T cell receptor beta chains presented below share a single source sample, sequenced in a study of Tregs in tolerant kidney transplant recipients. The table came from immunoSEQ multiplex PCR; TCRdb's copy has only in-frame clones and leaves some out. The table includes about 240,000 clones, about 80% detected once. Sequencing input: CD4+ T cells from blood. These receptors were taken from a human donor in good health.

The V gene is TRBV7-5, the J gene TRBJ2-7; TRBD2, the table's D call, was not compared with the DNA. TRBV7-5 is a pseudogene. The CDR3 runs to 18 residues. The chain's CDR3 is CARSLEPPGLVLTYEQYF. The CDR3 DNA sequence: TGTGCCAGAAGCTTAGAGCCCCCGGGACTAGTGTTAACCTACGAGCAGTACTTC.

This rearrangement joins TRBV7-8 to TRBJ2-7, with D possibly being TRBD2 (5 bases). The V end lost 2 bases, the J end lost 3 bases, and 14 bases lay between the germline ends. The CDR3 has 15 residues. CDR1 and CDR2 (germline): SGHVS, FQNEAQ. The chain's CDR3 is CASSLRTVVGYEQYF. DNA for the CDR3: TGTGCCAGCAGCTTAAGGACTGTCGTCGGCTACGAGCAGTACTTC.

To note about this clone: The junction shows a germline mismatch at one end, possibly a read error. The genes are TRBV7-7 and TRBJ2-5, with a weak D call TRBD2 (5 bases). There are 16 residues in the CDR3. The V gene's germline CDR1 is SSHAT and CDR2 FNYEAQ (reference sequence). For the CDR3, the DNA is TGTGCTAGCAGCTTAAACCCTGCGGGTGGGCAGGAGACCCAGTACTTC. This sequence encodes CASSLNPAGGQETQYF. Looking up the rest from reference TRBV7-7 and TRBJ2-5 gives the full variable domain: GAGVSQSPRYKVTKRGQDVTLRCDPISSHATLYWYQQALGQGPEFLTYFNYEAQPDKSGLPSDRFSAERPEGSISTLTIQRTEQRDSAMYRCASSLNPAGGQETQYFGPGTRLLVL.

The CDR3 here is CASSLDRGIYEQYF. In nucleotides, the CDR3 is TGTGCCAGCAGCTTAGATAGGGGGATCTACGAGCAGTACTTC. This chain uses TRBV11-2 with TRBJ2-7; possibly TRBD1 for D (6 bases). This CDR3 is built from 14 residues. Germline CDR1 and CDR2: SGHAT and FQNNGV. The V end lost 0 bases, the J end lost 3 bases, and 9 bases lay between the germline ends.

In the case of this clone: This same CDR3 is encoded by further DNA sequences in the sample. This chain connects TRBV9 to TRBJ2-6, with unresolved D. CDR3 length: 16 amino acids. V lost 0 bases, J lost 4 bases, and 11 bases lay in between. Germline assignment: CDR1 SGDLS and CDR2 YYNGEE. Written as DNA, the CDR3 is TGTGCCAGCAGCGTAGGGGATGTGGGGGGGGCCAACGTCCTGACTTTC. Amino acid sequence: CASSVGDVGGANVLTF.

A few counts support this clone. J is TRBJ1-3 and V is TRBV4-1, with 8 nucleotides matching TRBD1. V lost 3 bases and J lost 0; bases outside the gene matches: 7. Germline assignment: CDR1 MGHRA and CDR2 YSYEKL. The CDR3 sequence is 17 residues long. CDR3 protein: CASSQGQAAPSGNTIYF. In DNA form, the CDR3 reads TGCGCCAGCAGCCAGGGACAGGCGGCACCCTCTGGAAACACCATATATTTT.

The chain has TRBV11-2 and TRBJ1-1; TRBD1 matches at 8 bases. CDR1 is SGHAT, CDR2 FQNNGV, per germline. This CDR3 comprises 14 residues. V lost 2 bases and J lost 6; bases outside the gene matches: 5. The CDR3 here is CASSLKDRDPEAFF. The CDR3 DNA is TGTGCCAGCAGCTTAAAGGACAGGGACCCTGAAGCTTTCTTT.

This sequence joins TRBV7-9 and TRBJ1-3, with TRBD1 as a possible D gene (5 bases). V was cut by 3 bases and J by 2 bases, with 20 bases left in between. The length of the CDR3 is 18 residues. The V gene's germline CDR1 is SEHNR and CDR2 FQNEAQ (reference sequence). CDR3 loop: CASSFPRGEGSTGNTIYF. The CDR3 bases are TGTGCCAGCAGCTTCCCCCGCGGGGAGGGGTCCACTGGAAACACCATATATTTT.

The V call is TRBV13, the J call TRBJ2-1; TRBD1 might be the D (5 bases). This CDR3 spans 18 amino acids. The germline gives CDR1 PRHDT, CDR2 FYEKMQ (reference sequence). V was pared by 6 bases and J by 3 bases, with 24 bases between. The DNA of the CDR3 is TGTGCCAGCAGTTTCATCCCCCGGACATTATGGGACTACAATGAGCAGTTCTTC. Protein sequence: CASSFIPRTLWDYNEQFF.

The J gene is TRBJ2-3, the V gene TRBV9, with D perhaps TRBD2 (6 bases). Germline assignment: CDR1 SGDLS and CDR2 YYNGEE. Trimming took 0 bases from V and 2 from J, leaving 7 bases between them. The CDR3 is made up of 14 amino acids. The CDR3 DNA reads as TGTGCCAGCAGCGTAGGGGGGGTCACAGATACGCAGTATTTT. Translating gives CASSVGGVTDTQYF.

V usage is TRBV10-3 and J usage is TRBJ2-3; TRBD2 matches 8 bases. The CDR3 is made up of 15 amino acids. V lost 0 bases, J lost 6 bases, and 5 bases stayed unmatched. From germline, CDR1 is ENHRY and CDR2 SYGVKD. The CDR3 DNA reads as TGTGCCATCAGTGAGTCCCCGGGAGGGCCTGATACGCAGTATTTT. Translated, it gives CAISESPGGPDTQYF.

The chain combines TRBV7-9 with TRBJ2-2; 7 bases line up with TRBD1. Germline loops: CDR1 SEHNR, CDR2 FQNEAQ (reference sequence). The CDR3 sequence is 14 residues long. After removal of 5 bases from V and 6 bases from J, the junction contained 6 bases not matched to a gene. The CDR3 reads CASSLTGTAGELFF. The CDR3 DNA follows: TGTGCCAGCAGCCTGACAGGGACCGCCGGGGAGCTGTTTTTT.

This chain uses TRBV15 with TRBJ2-7; 7 bases match TRBD2. V dropped 1 base and J dropped 6; count of bases not matched to a gene: 12. The CDR3 loop spans 16 amino acids. The V gene's germline CDR1 is LNHNV and CDR2 YYDKDF (reference sequence). The CDR3 loop is CATSRGQRGFFLEQYF. CDR3 sequence (DNA): TGTGCCACCAGCAGAGGTCAGCGGGGCTTCTTTCTCGAGCAGTACTTC.

Turning to this clone: Other nucleotide sequences in the sample specify the same CDR3. V usage is TRBV6-5 and J usage is TRBJ2-7; D may be TRBD1 (6 bases). CDR3 length equals 15 residues. Germline-derived CDR1 and CDR2 are MNHEY and SVGAGI. Deletions cut 3 bases from V and 2 bases from J, with 14 bases between. The CDR3 reads CASSYLGQRAYEQYF. The CDR3 region has the DNA TGTGCCAGCAGTTATTTGGGACAAAGGGCCTACGAGCAGTACTTC.

The chain has TRBV4-1 and TRBJ2-4; tentatively, D is TRBD2 (6 bases). V gave up 1 base and J gave up 3 bases, with 13 bases separating them. The germline gives CDR1 MGHRA, CDR2 YSYEKL. The CDR3 runs 16 residues. CDR3 in amino acids: CASSQVGLRDKNIQYF. The CDR3 DNA follows: TGCGCCAGCAGCCAAGTTGGGTTGCGGGACAAAAACATTCAGTACTTC.

This clone was counted between two and nine times. Since a far larger clone is one base different, this is likely a read error. Different DNA sequences within this sample yield the same CDR3. This chain connects TRBV10-1 to TRBJ1-2; D gene uncertain. Trimming pared 0 bases from V and 8 bases from J, leaving 13 bases between. CDR3 length: 14 amino acids. The germline V gene encodes CDR1 WNHNN and CDR2 SYGVQD (reference sequence). For the CDR3, the DNA is TGCGCCAGCAGTGAGTCTACCGCATCCAGCGGCTACACCTTC. Amino acids: CASSESTASSGYTF.

This clone was found once. The V call is TRBV14, the J call TRBJ2-1; 14 bases are a match to TRBD2. This CDR3 contains 22 residues. Germline-derived CDR1 and CDR2 are SGHDN and FVKESK. The trim removed 4 bases at V and 0 bases at J, leaving 17 bases unmatched. As DNA, the CDR3 is TGTGCCAGCAGCCCTCTCCCCGGGACTAGCGGGAGAGGGGCAAACTCCTACAATGAGCAGTTCTTC. As protein: CASSPLPGTSGRGANSYNEQFF.

The genes are TRBV6-5 and TRBJ2-5; no definite D call. CDR1 and CDR2 from the germline V gene are MNHEY and SVGAGI. V dropped 7 bases and J dropped 1 base, with 10 bases sitting between them. This CDR3 has 13 amino acids. This CDR3 reads CASKRLLQETQYF. Here the CDR3 DNA reads TGTGCCAGCAAACGACTGCTCCAAGAGACCCAGTACTTC.

This chain links TRBV9 with TRBJ2-2; 13 bases match TRBD2. CDR1 is SGDLS, CDR2 YYNGEE, per germline. The CDR3 spans 17 residues. V gave up 4 bases and J gave up 4 bases; unmatched junction bases: 7. The CDR3 reads CASSTRTSGSVTGELFF. The CDR3 bases are TGTGCCAGCAGCACCCGGACTAGCGGGAGTGTCACCGGGGAGCTGTTTTTT.

The V gene is TRBV18, the J gene TRBJ1-1; TRBD1 agrees at 7 bases. V shed 6 bases, J shed 1 base, and the junction held 5 bases outside the gene matches. Germline CDR1 is KGHSH and CDR2 is LQKENI. The CDR3 extends over 14 amino acids. The CDR3 region is CASSQTGSNTEAFF. The CDR3 DNA is TGTGCCAGCTCGCAGACAGGGTCGAACACTGAAGCTTTCTTT.

The chain links TRBV29-1 to TRBJ2-2; 8 nucleotides match TRBD2. Losses at the gene ends were 6 bases for V and 6 bases for J; bases not matched to a gene: 6. The CDR3 has 13 residues. Per germline, CDR1 SQVTM and CDR2 ANQGSEA. The DNA for the CDR3 is TGCAGCGTCGGGAGGGGAGGCGCCGGGGAGCTGTTTTTT. Translated, it gives CSVGRGGAGELFF.

This clone was observed once. V gene TRBV30 combines with J gene TRBJ2-3; 10 bases line up with TRBD2. The V gene's germline CDR1 is GTSNPN and CDR2 SVGIG (reference sequence). The junction had 13 bases not matched to a gene; V was cut back by 5 bases and J by 8 bases. The CDR3 is 15 residues long. CDR3 in amino acids: CAWSTSGTVKVTQYF. The CDR3 DNA reads TGTGCCTGGTCAACTAGCGGGACCGTGAAGGTTACGCAGTATTTT.

CDR3 nucleotides: TGTGCCTGGAGTTTGGGGCGAAGTTTCGAGCAGTACTTC. Residues: CAWSLGRSFEQYF. This chain uses TRBV30 with TRBJ2-7, with D tentatively TRBD1 (5 bases). Between the trimmed V and J ends, which lost 2 bases and 6 bases, there was a span of 14 bases. The CDR3 spans 13 residues. CDR1 and CDR2 from the germline V gene are GTSNPN and SVGIG (reference sequence). Full variable domain (rest looked up from reference TRBV30 and TRBJ2-7): SQTIHQWPATLVQPVGSPLSLECTVEGTSNPNLYWYRQAAGRGLQLLFYSVGIGQISSEVPQNLSASRPQDRQFILSSKKLLLSDSGFYLCAWSLGRSFEQYFGPGTRLTVT.